Below, 30 T cell receptor beta chains from the same sample are listed, as sequenced in a study of blood T cell repertoires in COVID-19. Sequencing was performed with immunoSEQ multiplex PCR; in TCRdb, only in-frame clones are kept and a portion is missing. The table shows approximately 68,000 clones, with roughly nine tenths occurring only once. Sequencing was done on a sample of peripheral blood. These receptors all stem from a man in his forties or fifties with active COVID-19.

J is TRBJ1-1 and V is TRBV7-2; D not certain. The CDR3 loop spans 13 amino acids. The V end lost 4 bases, the J end lost 0 bases, and 6 bases lay between the germline ends. The V gene's germline CDR1 is SGHTA and CDR2 FQGNSA. The CDR3 is CASSSHMNTEAFF. The CDR3 DNA reads as TGTGCCAGCAGCTCCCACATGAACACTGAAGCTTTCTTT.

This chain joins TRBV7-8 and TRBJ2-7; TRBD1 is a possible D gene (6 bases). The CDR3 consists of 12 residues. Germline V gene data show CDR1 as SGHVS and CDR2 as FQNEAQ. Trimming removed 7 bases from V and 3 bases from J, with 10 bases in between. The CDR3 reads CASTLQGYEQYF. DNA of the CDR3: TGTGCCAGCACCCTACAGGGCTACGAGCAGTACTTC.

Remarks on this clone: An end of the junction differs from the germline gene, which may be a read error. This chain uses TRBV7-7 with TRBJ2-5; TRBD1 is a possible D gene (6 bases). The CDR3 has 15 amino acids. Germline-derived CDR1 and CDR2 are SSHAT and FNYEAQ (reference sequence). The CDR3 DNA is TGTGCTAGCAGTCGGTCTATGGGGGCGGAAGAGACCCAGTACTTC. It codes for CASSRSMGAEETQYF.

The V call is TRBV4-1, the J call TRBJ2-7; D unresolved. Germline loops: CDR1 MGHRA, CDR2 YSYEKL. The CDR3 is made up of 14 amino acids. V lost 0 bases and J lost 6, with 12 bases in between. The CDR3 is CASSQDIQKVEQYF. In DNA form, the CDR3 reads TGCGCCAGCAGCCAAGATATACAGAAGGTCGAGCAGTACTTC.

V and J are TRBV11-3 and TRBJ1-1, with D unresolved. Trimming removed 5 bases from V and 3 bases from J, with 10 bases in between. Germline-derived CDR1 and CDR2 are SGHNT and YENEEA. The CDR3 length is 13 residues. The CDR3 DNA is TGTGCCAGCAGCGCGGACTTGGACACTGAAGCTTTCTTT. Translated, it gives CASSADLDTEAFF.

The rearrangement joins TRBV2 to TRBJ1-5, with D possibly being TRBD1 (6 bases). Trimming pared 7 bases from V and 3 bases from J, leaving 16 bases between. Germline V gives CDR1 SNHLY, CDR2 FYNNEI. The CDR3 extends over 15 amino acids. This CDR3 reads CASNLNRAYNQPQHF. The DNA of the CDR3 is TGTGCCAGCAATCTAAACAGGGCGTACAATCAGCCCCAGCATTTT. Filled out from reference TRBV2 and TRBJ1-5, the complete variable domain reads EPEVTQTPSHQVTQMGQEVILRCVPISNHLYFYWYRQILGQKVEFLVSFYNNEISEKSEIFDDQFSVERPDGSNFTLKIRSTKLEDSAMYFCASNLNRAYNQPQHFGDGTRLSIL.

This clone was detected only a few times. The chain couples TRBV2 to TRBJ1-4; maybe TRBD1 (6 bases). This CDR3 is 14 amino acids long. Germline assignment: CDR1 SNHLY and CDR2 FYNNEI. With 6 bases removed from V and 8 bases from J, the gap between germline ends came to 16 bases. Written as DNA, the CDR3 is TGTGCCAGCAGCTCAAGAACAGGGAACGAAAAACTGTTTTTT. It specifies CASSSRTGNEKLFF.

The chain joins TRBV11-3 to TRBJ2-3; 7 bases agree with TRBD2. This CDR3 has 17 amino acids. J gave up 0 bases and V 1 base, and 7 bases lay outside the gene matches. Germline lookup yields CDR1 SGHNT and CDR2 YENEEA. CDR3 nucleotides: TGTGCCAGCAGCTTAGGTCTCCTAGCGGATAGCACAGATACGCAGTATTTT. This encodes CASSLGLLADSTDTQYF. Full variable domain (missing parts from reference TRBV11-3 and TRBJ2-3): EAGVVQSPRYKIIEKKQPVAFWCNPISGHNTLYWYLQNLGQGPELLIRYENEEAVDDSQLPKDRFSAERLKGVDSTLKIQPAELGDSAVYLCASSLGLLADSTDTQYFGPGTRLTVL.

This chain uses TRBV4-2 with TRBJ1-5, with 11 bases identical to TRBD1. The V and J ends lost 1 base and 0 bases, in that order; junction bases with no gene match: 14. The germline gives CDR1 LGHNA, CDR2 YNFKEQ. CDR3 size: 21 residues. DNA for the CDR3: TGTGCCAGCAGCCAAGTTAGGACAGGGGGCTCGTCGCTAAATAGCAATCAGCCCCAGCATTTT. Its protein is CASSQVRTGGSSLNSNQPQHF.

The CDR3 region has the DNA TGTGCCACCAGCAGAGACCGGACAGGGGGACAAGAGACCCAGTACTTC. Translated, it gives CATSRDRTGGQETQYF. The V gene is TRBV15, the J gene TRBJ2-5, with 10 bases identical to TRBD1. The V segment lost 0 bases and the J segment 2 bases; nucleotides outside the gene matches: 3. The CDR3 is made up of 16 amino acids. In germline, CDR1 is LNHNV, CDR2 YYDKDF (reference sequence).

The chain joins TRBV12-2 to TRBJ2-3; the table calls TRBD2, which could not be checked here. TRBV12-2 represents a pseudogene. The CDR3 contains 14 residues. For the CDR3, the DNA is TGTGCAAGTCGCTTAGCGACTACGGCAGATACGCAGTATTTT. Translating it yields CASRLATTADTQYF.

The genes are TRBV28 and TRBJ2-7, with 11 nucleotides matching TRBD1. Germline V gene sequence: CDR1 MDHEN, CDR2 SYDVKM. CDR3 length equals 15 residues. V was clipped by 6 bases and J by 3 bases; unmatched bases: 7. CDR3 in amino acids: CASRGRDRGFYEQYF. The CDR3 DNA is TGTGCCAGCAGAGGCCGGGACAGGGGGTTCTACGAGCAGTACTTC.

The V gene is TRBV6-5, the J gene TRBJ1-5; unclear D gene. V lost 0 bases to trimming and J lost 6 bases, with 6 bases between them. This CDR3 has 13 amino acids. Germline V gene sequence: CDR1 MNHEY, CDR2 SVGAGI. The CDR3 DNA follows: TGTGCCAGCAGTTACTCGCGGGGTCAGCCCCAGCATTTT. Translation gives CASSYSRGQPQHF.

The V call is TRBV28, the J call TRBJ2-1; D ambiguous. The CDR3 runs 14 residues. Germline CDR1 is MDHEN and CDR2 is SYDVKM. V was trimmed by 2 bases and J by 4 bases, leaving 9 bases between them. For the CDR3, the DNA is TGTGCCAGCAGTTTACGTCCACTGTACAATGAGCAGTTCTTC. Translated, it gives CASSLRPLYNEQFF.

Turning to this clone: The CDR3 carries no conserved terminal phenylalanine or tryptophan, so it likely arises from a read error. It is unclear where the CDR3 begins or ends on the DNA, so no DNA is shown, and the CDR3 is as TCRdb lists it. This chain connects TRBV23-1 to TRBJ1-1. TRBV23-1 is placed among ORFs of uncertain function. The CDR3 is 8 amino acids long, termini counted. The CDR3 loop reads CASIPDFA.

The chain employs TRBV19 and TRBJ2-3, with 8 bases fitting TRBD1. J lost 6 bases, V lost 5 bases, and 16 bases had no gene match. The CDR3 has 17 amino acids. Germline V gene lookup returns CDR1 LNHDA and CDR2 SQIVND (reference sequence). CDR3 amino acids: CASSPRGQGASRDTQYF. The CDR3 DNA sequence: TGTGCCAGTAGTCCCAGGGGTCAGGGGGCCAGCAGGGATACGCAGTATTTT.

The chain joins TRBV7-6 to TRBJ1-1; weak D call: TRBD1 (6 bases). The CDR3 is made up of 13 amino acids. The V end lost 4 bases, the J end lost 1 base, and 7 bases lay between the germline ends. Germline CDR1 is SGHVS and CDR2 is FNYEAQ. The CDR3 sequence: CASSWGPNTEAFF. CDR3 bases: TGTGCCAGCAGCTGGGGGCCGAACACTGAAGCTTTCTTT.

This rearrangement joins TRBV4-3 to TRBJ2-3, with 13 bases that match TRBD2. The V and J ends lost 1 base and 4 bases, in that order; junction bases with no gene match: 14. The CDR3 contains 20 residues. The germline CDR1 and CDR2 sequences are LGHNA and YSLEER. The chain's CDR3 is CASSQVLAGGRPVAPDTQYF. The CDR3 DNA is TGCGCCAGCAGCCAAGTACTAGCGGGGGGGCGACCGGTGGCACCAGATACGCAGTATTTT.

The gene calls are TRBV2 and TRBJ2-2, with 8 bases identical to TRBD2. V trimming: 2 bases; J trimming: 1 base; junction bases outside the gene matches: 0. This CDR3 has 15 amino acids. The V gene's germline CDR1 is SNHLY and CDR2 FYNNEI. As DNA, the CDR3 is TGTGCCAGCAGTGAACGGGGGGGGAACACCGGGGAGCTGTTTTTT. Residues: CASSERGGNTGELFF.

The gene calls are TRBV2 and TRBJ2-6; no firm D call. In germline, CDR1 is SNHLY, CDR2 FYNNEI. The CDR3 has 17 residues. The ends were cut back, 6 bases at V and 0 bases at J, with 15 bases in the middle. DNA for the CDR3: TGTGCCAGCAGGGAACTAATCTCCCCCTCTGGGGCCAACGTCCTGACTTTC. Encoded protein: CASRELISPSGANVLTF.

V usage is TRBV3-1 (or the pseudogene TRBV3-2) and J usage is TRBJ2-5, with TRBD2 matching over 9 bases. The germline gives CDR1 LGHDT, CDR2 YNNKEL (reference sequence). V gave up 4 bases and J gave up 9 bases; unmatched junction bases: 6. This CDR3 spans 13 amino acids. CDR3 bases: TGTGCCAGCAGCCCGTCACGCGGGGGGGCCCAGTACTTC. This codes for CASSPSRGGAQYF.

The genes are TRBV25-1 and TRBJ1-2; D is undetermined. V was pared by 3 bases and J by 2 bases, with 7 bases between. CDR1 MGHDK and CDR2 SYGVNS come from the germline V gene. This CDR3 is built from 13 residues. CDR3 nucleotide sequence: TGTGCCAGCAGTGAGGGAGGGAACTATGGCTACACCTTC. This encodes CASSEGGNYGYTF.

The chain has TRBV6-1 and TRBJ2-5, with TRBD2 matching 9 bases. CDR3 length: 18 residues. J gave up 2 bases and V 3 bases, and 13 bases lay outside the gene matches. Per the germline V gene, CDR1 is MNHNS and CDR2 is SASEGT. The CDR3 spells CASSEGVVAGVWQETQYF. The DNA of the CDR3 is TGTGCCAGCAGTGAGGGGGTGGTAGCGGGAGTGTGGCAAGAGACCCAGTACTTC.

This chain uses TRBV19 with TRBJ2-7; 8 bases align to TRBD1. Losses at the gene ends were 3 bases for V and 5 bases for J; bases not matched to a gene: 3. Per germline, CDR1 LNHDA and CDR2 SQIVND (reference sequence). The CDR3 runs to 13 residues. The CDR3 loop is CASSITGGNEQYF. The CDR3 DNA follows: TGTGCCAGTAGTATCACAGGGGGGAACGAGCAGTACTTC.

V gene TRBV7-8 combines with J gene TRBJ1-2; D may be TRBD1 (6 bases). Germline lookup yields CDR1 SGHVS and CDR2 FQNEAQ. The germline V and J ends were trimmed by 5 bases and 6 bases, with 19 bases remaining between them. This CDR3 comprises 15 residues. The CDR3 nucleotides are TGTGCCAGCAGCCTAAGAGGGGGACATGGTGATGGCTACACCTTC. As protein: CASSLRGGHGDGYTF.

This clone was seen only once. The CDR3 DNA reads as TGCGCCAGCAGCCAGGACAGGAATTCACCCCTCCACTTT. Residues: CASSQDRNSPLHF. The chain links TRBV4-1 to TRBJ1-6, with 7 bases fitting TRBD1. This CDR3 has 13 amino acids. The ends lost 3 bases at V and 7 bases at J; junction bases unmatched: 0. Germline V gene data show CDR1 as MGHRA and CDR2 as YSYEKL.

This chain joins TRBV7-6 and TRBJ1-4; D remains ambiguous. Germline CDR1 reads SGHVS; CDR2 reads FNYEAQ. The CDR3 loop spans 16 amino acids. V lost 4 bases, J lost 5 bases, and 17 bases lay in between. CDR3 bases: TGTGCCAGCAGCTATTCCAGCGGGAAGTCGAATGAAAAACTGTTTTTT. Protein: CASSYSSGKSNEKLFF.

In this sample, this clone turned up once. This chain uses TRBV2 with TRBJ2-5, with 8 bases lining up with TRBD2. Looked up from germline, CDR1 is SNHLY and CDR2 is FYNNEI. J lost 3 bases, V lost 3 bases, and 6 bases had no gene match. The CDR3 totals 15 residues. The CDR3 nucleotides read TGTGCCAGCAGTGATGGCGGGGGGCGGGAAGAGACCCAGTACTTC. Translating gives CASSDGGGREETQYF.

The table lists this clone with a few counts. V usage is TRBV7-9 and J usage is TRBJ2-1; a possible D gene is TRBD1 (5 bases). This CDR3 region has 19 residues. The V gene lost 5 bases and the J gene lost 7 bases, with 30 bases spanning the gap. Germline CDR1 reads SEHNR; CDR2 reads FQNEAQ (reference sequence). For the CDR3, the DNA is TGTGCCAGCAGCCATCGGGTTTGGAGCCGGGTCCAGGGTCGGAATGAGCAGTTCTTC. Translation gives CASSHRVWSRVQGRNEQFF.

This chain uses TRBV30 with TRBJ2-7, with D possibly TRBD2 on 6 matching bases. The CDR3 spans 15 residues. Trimming stripped 2 bases from V and 0 bases from J, with 14 bases between. Germline CDR1 reads GTSNPN; CDR2 reads SVGIG (reference sequence). The CDR3, as DNA: TGTGCCTGGAGTCGGCGGGACGCCGGCTCCTACGAGCAGTACTTC. Its protein product is CAWSRRDAGSYEQYF.